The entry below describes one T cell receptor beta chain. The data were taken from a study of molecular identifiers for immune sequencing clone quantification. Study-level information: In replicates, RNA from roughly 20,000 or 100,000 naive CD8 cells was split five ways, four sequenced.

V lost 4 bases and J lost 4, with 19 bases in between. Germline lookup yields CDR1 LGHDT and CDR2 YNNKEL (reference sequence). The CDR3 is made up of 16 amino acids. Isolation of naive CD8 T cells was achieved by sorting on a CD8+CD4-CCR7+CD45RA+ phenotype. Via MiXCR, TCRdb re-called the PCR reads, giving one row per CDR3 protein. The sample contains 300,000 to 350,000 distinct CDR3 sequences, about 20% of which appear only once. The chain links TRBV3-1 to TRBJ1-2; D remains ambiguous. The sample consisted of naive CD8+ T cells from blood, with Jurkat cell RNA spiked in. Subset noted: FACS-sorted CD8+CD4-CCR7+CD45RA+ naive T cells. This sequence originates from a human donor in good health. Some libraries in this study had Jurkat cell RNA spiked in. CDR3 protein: CASSPPRREASYGYTF. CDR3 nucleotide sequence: TGTGCCAGCAGCCCTCCCAGGCGGGAGGCTAGCTATGGCTACACCTTC.